One T cell receptor (beta chain) is described in this entry. Its antigen is still unknown. The sample is drawn from a study of beta chain features in type 1 diabetes. General study points: Highly expressing activated T cells could be over-counted with a cDNA template.

CD45RO/CCR7/CD25/CD127/CD95/CD27 staining was used to isolate CD4+ naive, central memory, regulatory and stem cell-like memory cells by sorting. Isolated RNA was reverse transcribed in full, so expressed TCRB transcripts were sequenced. Clones were sequenced by immunoSEQ multiplex PCR, and TCRdb holds only the in-frame ones, with some missing. The table has about 410,000 clones, about 14% seen once. V lost 5 bases, J lost 3 bases, and 6 bases stayed unmatched. There are 14 residues in the CDR3. Germline lookup yields CDR1 SGHTA and CDR2 FQGNSA. Material: naive CD4+ T cells from blood. The chain carries TRBV7-2 and TRBJ2-5; the match to TRBD1 covers 7 bases. This clonotype originated in a man between 25 and 39 years old in good health. The CDR3 here is CASSRLTGEETQYF. CDR3 nucleotides: TGTGCCAGCAGCCGCTTAACAGGGGAAGAGACCCAGTACTTC. Drawing the rest from reference TRBV7-2 and TRBJ2-5, the complete variable domain is GAGVSQSPSNKVTEKGKDVELRCDPISGHTALYWYRQSLGQGLEFLIYFQGNSAPDKSGLPSDRFSAERTGGSVSTLTIQRTQQEDSAVYLCASSRLTGEETQYFGPGTRLLVL.